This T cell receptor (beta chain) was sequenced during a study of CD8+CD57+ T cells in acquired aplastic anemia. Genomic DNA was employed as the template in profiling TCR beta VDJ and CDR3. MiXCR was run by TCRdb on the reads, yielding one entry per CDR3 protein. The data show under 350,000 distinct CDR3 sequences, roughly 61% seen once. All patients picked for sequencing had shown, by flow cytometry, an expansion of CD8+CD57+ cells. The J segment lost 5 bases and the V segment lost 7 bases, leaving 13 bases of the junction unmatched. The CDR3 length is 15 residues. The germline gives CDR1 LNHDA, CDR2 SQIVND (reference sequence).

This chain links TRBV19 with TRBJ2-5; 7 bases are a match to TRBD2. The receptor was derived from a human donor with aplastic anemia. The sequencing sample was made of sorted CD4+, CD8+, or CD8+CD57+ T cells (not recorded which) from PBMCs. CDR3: CASTDMGGGIETQYF. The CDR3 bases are TGTGCCAGTACCGACATGGGGGGAGGGATCGAGACCCAGTACTTC.